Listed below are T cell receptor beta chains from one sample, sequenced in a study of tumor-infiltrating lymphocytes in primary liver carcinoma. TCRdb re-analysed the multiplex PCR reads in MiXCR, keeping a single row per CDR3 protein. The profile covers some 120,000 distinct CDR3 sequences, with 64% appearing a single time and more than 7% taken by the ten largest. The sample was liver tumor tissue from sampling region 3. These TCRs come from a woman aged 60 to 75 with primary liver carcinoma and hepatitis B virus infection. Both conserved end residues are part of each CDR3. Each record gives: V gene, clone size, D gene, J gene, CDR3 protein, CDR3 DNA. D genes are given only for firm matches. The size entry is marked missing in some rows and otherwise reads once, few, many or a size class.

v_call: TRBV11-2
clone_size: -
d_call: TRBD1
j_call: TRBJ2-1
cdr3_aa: CASSPTGGNEQFF
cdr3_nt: TGTGCCAGCAGTCCGACAGGGGGGAATGAGCAGTTCTTC

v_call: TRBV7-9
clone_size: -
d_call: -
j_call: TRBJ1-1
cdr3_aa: CASSLLSSNTEAFF
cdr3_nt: TGTGCCAGCAGCTTACTCTCTTCGAACACTGAAGCTTTCTTT

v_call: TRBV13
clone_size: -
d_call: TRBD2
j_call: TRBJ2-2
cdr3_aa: CASSQRTSGRTGELFF
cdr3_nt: TGTGCCAGCAGCCAACGGACTAGTGGTAGGACCGGGGAGCTGTTTTTT

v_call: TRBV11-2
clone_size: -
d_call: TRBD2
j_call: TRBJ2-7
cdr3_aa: CASSKRPNSAGGPKEQYF
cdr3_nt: TGTGCCAGCAGCAAACGTCCCAACTCAGCGGGAGGGCCGAAGGAGCAGTACTTC

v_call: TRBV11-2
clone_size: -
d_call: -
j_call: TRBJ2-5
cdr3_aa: CVGSLEFRVETQYF
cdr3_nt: TGTGTCGGCAGCTTAGAGTTCAGGGTTGAGACCCAGTACTTT

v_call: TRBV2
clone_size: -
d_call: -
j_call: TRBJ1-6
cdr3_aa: CASSEEGQRSPPLHF
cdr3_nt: TGTGCCAGCAGTGAAGAGGGGCAGAGGAGTCCACCCCTCCACTTT

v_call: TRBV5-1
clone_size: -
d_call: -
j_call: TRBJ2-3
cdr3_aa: CASSSSGGKDTQYF
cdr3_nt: TGCGCCAGCAGCTCGAGCGGAGGGAAGGATACGCAGTATTTT

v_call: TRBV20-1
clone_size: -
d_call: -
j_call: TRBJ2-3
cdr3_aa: CSARKMGITDTQYF
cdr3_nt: TGCAGTGCTAGAAAGATGGGAATCACAGATACGCAGTATTTT

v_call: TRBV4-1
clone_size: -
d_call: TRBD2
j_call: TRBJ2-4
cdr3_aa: CASSQDRSGTSWDIQYF
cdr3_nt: TGCGCCAGCAGCCAAGACCGTTCCGGGACTAGCTGGGACATTCAGTACTTC

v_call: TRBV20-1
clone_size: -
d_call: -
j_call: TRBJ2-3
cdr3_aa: CSAPLEPTDTQYF
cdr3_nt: TGCAGTGCCCCCCTTGAGCCCACAGATACGCAGTATTTT

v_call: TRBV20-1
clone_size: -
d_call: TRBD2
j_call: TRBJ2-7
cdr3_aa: CSARMAGGLYEQYF
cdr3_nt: TGCAGTGCTAGAATGGCGGGAGGGCTGTACGAGCAGTACTTC

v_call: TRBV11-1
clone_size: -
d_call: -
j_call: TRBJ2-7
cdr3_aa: CVSSLHRGAHEQYF
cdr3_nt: TGTGTCAGCAGCTTACACCGCGGGGCCCATGAGCAGTACTTC

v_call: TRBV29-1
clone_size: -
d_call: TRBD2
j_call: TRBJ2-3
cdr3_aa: CSGVLAEGGTDTQYF
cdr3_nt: TGCAGCGGGGTACTAGCGGAAGGGGGCACAGATACGCAGTATTTT

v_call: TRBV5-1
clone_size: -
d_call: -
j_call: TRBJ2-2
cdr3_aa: CATQKGENAGELFF
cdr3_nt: TGCGCCACCCAGAAGGGGGAGAACGCCGGGGAGCTGTTTTTT

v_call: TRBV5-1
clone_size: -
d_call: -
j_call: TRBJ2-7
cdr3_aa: CASSTPHPGSYEQYF
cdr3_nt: TGCGCCAGCAGCACCCCACATCCTGGCTCCTACGAGCAGTACTTC

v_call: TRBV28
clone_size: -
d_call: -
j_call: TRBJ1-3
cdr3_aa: CASSYTQGGGNTIYF
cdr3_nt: TGTGCCAGCAGCTATACCCAGGGAGGTGGAAACACCATATATTTT

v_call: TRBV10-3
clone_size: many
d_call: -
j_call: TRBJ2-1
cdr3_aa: CAISDTDTYNEQFF
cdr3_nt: TGTGCCATCAGTGACACGGACACCTACAATGAGCAGTTCTTC

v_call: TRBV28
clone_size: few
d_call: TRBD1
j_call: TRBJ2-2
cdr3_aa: CASKSPGQGIPGELFF
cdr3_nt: TGTGCCAGCAAATCTCCGGGACAGGGGATCCCCGGGGAGCTGTTTTTT

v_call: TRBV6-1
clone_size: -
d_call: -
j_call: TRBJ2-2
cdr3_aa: CASSSGTGVDTGEQFF
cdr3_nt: TGTGCCAGCAGCTCCGGGACTGGCGTTGACACCGGGGAGCAGTTTTTT

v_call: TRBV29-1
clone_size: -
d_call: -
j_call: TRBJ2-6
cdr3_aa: CSVADSEANVLTF
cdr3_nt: TGCAGCGTTGCGGACTCTGAGGCCAACGTCCTGACTTTC

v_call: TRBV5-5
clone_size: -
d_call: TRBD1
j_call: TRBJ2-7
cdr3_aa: CASSFMDRGGGQYF
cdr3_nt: TGTGCCAGCAGCTTTATGGACAGGGGGGGCGGGCAGTACTTC

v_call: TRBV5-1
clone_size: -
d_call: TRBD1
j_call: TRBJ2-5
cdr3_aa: CVSSADRAIKYF
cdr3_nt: TGCGTCAGCAGCGCGGACAGGGCCATCAAGTACTTC

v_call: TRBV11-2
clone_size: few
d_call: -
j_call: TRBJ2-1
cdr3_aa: CASCLVRDRWNEQFF
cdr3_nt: TGTGCCAGCTGCTTAGTACGCGACCGCTGGAATGAGCAGTTCTTC

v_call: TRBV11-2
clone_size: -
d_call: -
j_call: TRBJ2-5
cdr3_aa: CASSLSGTQYF
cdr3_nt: TGTGCCAGCAGCTTAAGTGGGACCCAGTATTTC

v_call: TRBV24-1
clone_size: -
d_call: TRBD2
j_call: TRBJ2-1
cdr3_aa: CATSAVLGGRGNEQFF
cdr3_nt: TGTGCCACCAGTGCCGTACTAGGCGGGAGGGGTAATGAGCAGTTCTTC

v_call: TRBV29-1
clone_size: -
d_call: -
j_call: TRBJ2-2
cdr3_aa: CSTPHGNTGELFF
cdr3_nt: TGCAGCACCCCGCACGGGAACACCGGGGAGCTGTTTTTT

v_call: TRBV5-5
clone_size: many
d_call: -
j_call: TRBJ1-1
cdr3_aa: CASSRVGGGTEAFF
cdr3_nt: TGTGCCAGCAGCCGCGTGGGAGGGGGCACTGAAGCTTTCTTT

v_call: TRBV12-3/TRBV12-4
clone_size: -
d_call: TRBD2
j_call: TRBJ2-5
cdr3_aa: CASSPLKAGVRGTETQYF
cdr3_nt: TGTGCCAGCAGTCCCCTTAAAGCGGGGGTCAGGGGAACGGAGACCCAGTACTTC

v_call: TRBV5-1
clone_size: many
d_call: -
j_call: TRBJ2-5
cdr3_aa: CASSWSRRETQYF
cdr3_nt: TGCGCCAGCAGCTGGAGTCGACGGGAGACCCAGTACTTC

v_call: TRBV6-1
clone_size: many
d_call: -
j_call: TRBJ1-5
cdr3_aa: CASSDQAGVNQPQHF
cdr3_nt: TGTGCCAGCAGTGATCAGGCAGGGGTCAATCAGCCCCAGCATTTT

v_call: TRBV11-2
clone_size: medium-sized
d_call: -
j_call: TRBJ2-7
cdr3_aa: CASSLGQLYEQYF
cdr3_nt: TGTGCCAGCAGCTTAGGCCAGCTATACGAGCAGTACTTC

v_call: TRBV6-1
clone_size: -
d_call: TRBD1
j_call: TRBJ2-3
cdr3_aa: CASSEAAGGTVTQYF
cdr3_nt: TGTGCCAGCAGTGAAGCGGCAGGGGGCACAGTTACGCAGTATTTT

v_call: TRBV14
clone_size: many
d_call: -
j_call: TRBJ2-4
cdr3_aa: CASSRVVGIQYF
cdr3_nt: TGTGCCAGCAGCCGGGTGGTTGGCATTCAGTACTTC

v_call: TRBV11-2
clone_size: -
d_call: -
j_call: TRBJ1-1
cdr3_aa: CASSPFGGMNSEASF
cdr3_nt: TGTGCCAGCAGCCCTTTTGGCGGAATGAACAGTGAAGCTTCCTTT

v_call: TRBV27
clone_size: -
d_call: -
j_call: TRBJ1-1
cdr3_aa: CASRQTALNEASF
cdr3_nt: TGTGCCAGCAGACAGACAGCTCTCAATGAAGCTTCCTTT

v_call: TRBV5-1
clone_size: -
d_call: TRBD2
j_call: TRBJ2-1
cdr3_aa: CASKLGGERKSYNEQFF
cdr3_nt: TGCGCCAGCAAACTGGGGGGGGAGCGGAAGTCCTACAATGAGCAGTTCTTC

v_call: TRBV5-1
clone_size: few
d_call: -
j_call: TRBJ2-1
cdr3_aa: CASSLGQGGANEQFF
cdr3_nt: TGCGCCAGCAGCTTGGGGCAGGGAGGTGCAAATGAGCAGTTCTTC

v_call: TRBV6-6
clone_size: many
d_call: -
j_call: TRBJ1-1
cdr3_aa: CASSYSRGGRRATEAFF
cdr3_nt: TGTGCCAGCAGTTACTCGAGGGGAGGGAGAAGGGCCACTGAAGCTTTCTTT

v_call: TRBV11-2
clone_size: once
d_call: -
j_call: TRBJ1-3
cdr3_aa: CASSFDIGDTVYF
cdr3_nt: TGTGCCAGCAGTTTCGATATAGGGGACACCGTATATTTT

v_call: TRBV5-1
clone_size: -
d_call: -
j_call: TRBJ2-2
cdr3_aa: CTSNTGNTGKLFF
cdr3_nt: TGCACCAGCAATACAGGGAACACCGGGAAGCTGTTTTTT